This T cell receptor beta chain was sequenced for a study of vaccination effects on CD4 cells after COVID-19. Overall study: Participants were vaccinated with two doses of either the BNT162b2 or mRNA-1273 vaccine.

As concerns this clone: What it binds is not known.

The CDR3 loop spans 15 amino acids. The V and J ends lost 6 bases and 4 bases, in that order; junction bases with no gene match: 7. Germline lookup yields CDR1 SEHNR and CDR2 FQNEAQ (reference sequence). Culture proceeded for approximately 10 days, and CD4+ T cells were then isolated. TCRdb's copy holds only in-frame clones and misses some; the assay was immunoSEQ multiplex PCR. The sample holds approximately 46,000 clones, around 76% seen once. The sequence was collected from a human donor who had a prior SARS-CoV-2 infection. Sequenced material: CD4+ T cells from PBMCs cultured without peptide, taken before COVID-19 vaccination. The V call is TRBV7-9, the J call TRBJ2-7; 12 positions match TRBD2. CDR3 region: CASSWTSGTIYEQYF. The CDR3 DNA reads as TGTGCCAGCAGTTGGACTAGCGGGACTATTTACGAGCAGTACTTC. Full variable domain (missing parts from reference TRBV7-9 and TRBJ2-7): DTGVSQNPRHKITKRGQNVTFRCDPISEHNRLYWYRQTLGQGPEFLTYFQNEAQLEKSRLLSDRFSAERPKGSFSTLEIQRTEQGDSAMYLCASSWTSGTIYEQYFGPGTRLTVT.